This T cell receptor beta chain was captured in a study of T cell responses to AZD1222 COVID-19 vaccine. The V end lost 5 bases, the J end lost 3 bases, and 20 bases lay between the germline ends. Germline assignment: CDR1 SNHLY and CDR2 FYNNEI. The CDR3 extends over 16 amino acids. The table came from immunoSEQ multiplex PCR; TCRdb's copy has only in-frame clones and leaves some out. The data contain about 94,000 clones, 85% of them singletons. The source was peripheral blood, collected 28 days after the second AZD1222 dose. The TCR sequence derives from an adult who received the AZD1222 COVID-19 vaccine. The chain combines TRBV2 with TRBJ2-7, with D perhaps matching TRBD2 (6 bases). CDR3: CASSRGRGGVFYEQYF. As DNA, the CDR3 is TGTGCCAGCAGTCGGGGTAGAGGCGGGGTATTCTACGAGCAGTACTTC.